A single T cell receptor (beta chain) is shown here with its context. The antigen is undetermined. The source of the sample is a study of persistence of HIV-infected CD4 T cells. Study in general: Donors were ART-treated; their CMV- and Gag-responding CD4+ T cells were isolated. Suppressive ART had lasted a median of roughly eight years. Study findings and constraints: TCRbeta richness was lower in CMV- and Gag-responding cells than in anti-CD3/anti-CD28-responding cells. The rare CMV-responding cells with HIV-1 proviruses were not separately TCR-sequenced.

The libraries were made with immunoSEQ version 4 in survey mode. The repertoire was sequenced with immunoSEQ multiplex PCR; TCRdb's copy has only in-frame clones and lacks some. The table shows roughly 35,000 clones, with roughly 80% occurring only once. There are 15 residues in the CDR3. Germline assignment: CDR1 MGHRA and CDR2 YSYEKL. The germline V and J ends were trimmed by 3 bases and 4 bases, with 15 bases remaining between them. The stimulus was lysate of CMV-infected fibroblasts, 10 ug/mL. CD40L-negative CD69-negative CD45RO-high memory CD4+ T cells were sorted as populations depleted of antigen-responding cells.

Sequences were derived from CD4+ T cells sorted from PBMCs after approximately 19-hour stimulation, sampled from a patient who received antiretroviral therapy. This chain joins TRBV4-1 and TRBJ1-2; D is unclear. This receptor was obtained from an adult man with HIV who was CMV-seropositive. CDR3 DNA sequence: TGCGCCAGCAGCCACCCCGGCCAGCTTGCCTATGGCTACACCTTC. This codes for CASSHPGQLAYGYTF.